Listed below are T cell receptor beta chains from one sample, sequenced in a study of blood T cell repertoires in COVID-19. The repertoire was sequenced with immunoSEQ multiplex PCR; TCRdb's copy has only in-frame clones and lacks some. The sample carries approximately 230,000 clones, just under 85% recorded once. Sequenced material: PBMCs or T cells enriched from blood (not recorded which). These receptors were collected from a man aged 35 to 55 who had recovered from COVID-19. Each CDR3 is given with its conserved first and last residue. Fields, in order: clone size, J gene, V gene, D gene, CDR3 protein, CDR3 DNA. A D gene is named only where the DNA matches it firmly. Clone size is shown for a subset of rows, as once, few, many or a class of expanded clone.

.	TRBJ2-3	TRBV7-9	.	CASTSTEFSTDTQYF	TGTGCCAGCACCTCGACAGAATTTTCCACAGATACGCAGTATTTT
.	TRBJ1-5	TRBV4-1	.	CASSQGGGSNQPQHF	TGCGCCAGCAGCCAAGGAGGGGGTAGCAATCAGCCCCAGCATTTT
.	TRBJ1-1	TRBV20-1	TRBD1	CSASRGRGETEAFF	TGCAGTGCTAGTAGGGGCAGGGGGGAAACTGAAGCTTTCTTT
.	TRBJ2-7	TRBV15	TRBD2	CATRSGRSYEQYF	TGTGCCACCCGTAGCGGGAGGAGTTACGAGCAGTACTTC
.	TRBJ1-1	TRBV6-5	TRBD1	CASRSRGTEAFF	TGTGCCAGCAGGAGCAGGGGGACTGAAGCTTTCTTT
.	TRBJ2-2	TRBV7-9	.	CASSFQRNTGELFF	TGTGCCAGCAGCTTCCAGCGGAACACCGGGGAGCTGTTTTTT
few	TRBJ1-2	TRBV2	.	CASSLLERNYGYTF	TGTGCCAGCAGTTTATTAGAGCGAAACTATGGCTACACCTTC
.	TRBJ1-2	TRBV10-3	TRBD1	CATREGRGRSTF	TGTGCCACGAGGGAGGGCAGGGGGCGAAGCACCTTC
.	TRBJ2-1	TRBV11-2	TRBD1	CASSPPGTGVYNEQFF	TGTGCCAGCAGCCCGCCCGGGACAGGGGTTTACAATGAGCAGTTCTTC
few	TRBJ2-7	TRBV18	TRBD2	CASSPTGGEQYF	TGTGCCAGCTCACCCACGGGGGGCGAGCAGTACTTC
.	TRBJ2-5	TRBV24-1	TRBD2	CATTASSGAQETQYF	TGTGCCACCACTGCATCTAGCGGGGCCCAAGAGACCCAGTACTTC
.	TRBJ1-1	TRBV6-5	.	CASSSTVAEAFF	TGTGCCAGCAGCTCTACAGTGGCTGAAGCTTTCTTT
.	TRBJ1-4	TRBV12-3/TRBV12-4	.	CASSLGTAEKLFF	TGTGCCAGCAGTTTAGGGACAGCCGAAAAACTGTTTTTT
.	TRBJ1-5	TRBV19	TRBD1	CASRRGQGLSNQPQHF	TGTGCCAGTAGGAGGGGACAGGGCCTATCCAATCAGCCCCAGCATTTT
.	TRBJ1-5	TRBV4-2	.	CASSRRTGDSNQPQHF	TGTGCCAGCAGCCGACGGACTGGGGATAGCAATCAGCCCCAGCATTTT
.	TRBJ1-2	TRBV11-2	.	CASRRWQAYGYTF	TGTGCCAGCCGAAGGTGGCAGGCCTATGGCTACACCTTC
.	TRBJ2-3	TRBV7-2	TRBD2	CASSFLAGASTDTQYF	TGTGCCAGCAGCTTCTTAGCGGGGGCCTCCACAGATACGCAGTATTTT
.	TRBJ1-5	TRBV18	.	CASSPGWNQPQHF	TGTGCCAGCTCCCCGGGGTGGAATCAGCCCCAGCATTTT
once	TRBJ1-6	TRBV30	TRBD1	CAWSNRGYSPLHF	TGTGCCTGGTCTAACAGGGGTTATTCACCCCTCCACTTT
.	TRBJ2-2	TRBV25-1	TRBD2	CASLPSGRNTGELFF	TGTGCCAGCCTACCTAGCGGGAGGAACACCGGGGAGCTGTTTTTT
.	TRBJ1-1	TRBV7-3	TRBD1	CASSLPGQGEAFF	TGTGCCAGCAGCTTACCAGGACAGGGGGAAGCTTTCTTT
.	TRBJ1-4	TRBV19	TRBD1	CASSSPRTGDSEKLFF	TGTGCCAGTAGTTCTCCTCGGACAGGGGACAGTGAAAAACTGTTTTTT